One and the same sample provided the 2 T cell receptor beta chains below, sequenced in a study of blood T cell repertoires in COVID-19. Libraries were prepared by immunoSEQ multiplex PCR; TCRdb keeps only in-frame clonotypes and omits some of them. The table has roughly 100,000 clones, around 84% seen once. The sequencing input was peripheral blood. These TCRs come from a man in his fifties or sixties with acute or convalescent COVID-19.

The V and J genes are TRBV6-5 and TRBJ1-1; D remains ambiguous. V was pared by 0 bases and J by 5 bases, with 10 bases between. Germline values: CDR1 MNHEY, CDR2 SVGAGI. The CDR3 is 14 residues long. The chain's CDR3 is CASSYSSGRTEAFF. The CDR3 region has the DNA TGTGCCAGCAGTTACTCGAGCGGGCGGACTGAAGCTTTCTTT.

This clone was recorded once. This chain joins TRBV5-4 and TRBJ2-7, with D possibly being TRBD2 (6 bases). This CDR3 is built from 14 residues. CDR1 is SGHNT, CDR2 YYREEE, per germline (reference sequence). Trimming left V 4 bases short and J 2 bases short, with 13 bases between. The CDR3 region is CASSPRDSPYEQYF. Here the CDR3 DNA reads TGTGCCAGCAGCCCCCGGGACTCCCCCTACGAGCAGTACTTC. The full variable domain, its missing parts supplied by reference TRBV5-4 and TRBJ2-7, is ETGVTQSPTHLIKTRGQQVTLRCSSQSGHNTVSWYQQALGQGPQFIFQYYREEENGRGNFPPRFSGLQFPNYSSELNVNALELDDSALYLCASSPRDSPYEQYFGPGTRLTVT.